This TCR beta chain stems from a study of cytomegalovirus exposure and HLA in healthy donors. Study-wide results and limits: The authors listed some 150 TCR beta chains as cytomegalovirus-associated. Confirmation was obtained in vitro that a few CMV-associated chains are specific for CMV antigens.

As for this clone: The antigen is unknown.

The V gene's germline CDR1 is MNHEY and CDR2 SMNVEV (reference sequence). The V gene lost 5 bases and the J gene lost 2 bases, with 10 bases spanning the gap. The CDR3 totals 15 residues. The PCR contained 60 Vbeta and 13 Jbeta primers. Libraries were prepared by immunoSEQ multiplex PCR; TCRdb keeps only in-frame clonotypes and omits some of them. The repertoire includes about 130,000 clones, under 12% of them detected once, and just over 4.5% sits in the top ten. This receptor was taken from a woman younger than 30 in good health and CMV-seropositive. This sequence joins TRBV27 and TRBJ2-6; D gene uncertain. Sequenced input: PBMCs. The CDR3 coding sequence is TGTGCCAGCAGTCCCAGCGTGACTGGGGCCAACGTCCTGACTTTC. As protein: CASSPSVTGANVLTF.